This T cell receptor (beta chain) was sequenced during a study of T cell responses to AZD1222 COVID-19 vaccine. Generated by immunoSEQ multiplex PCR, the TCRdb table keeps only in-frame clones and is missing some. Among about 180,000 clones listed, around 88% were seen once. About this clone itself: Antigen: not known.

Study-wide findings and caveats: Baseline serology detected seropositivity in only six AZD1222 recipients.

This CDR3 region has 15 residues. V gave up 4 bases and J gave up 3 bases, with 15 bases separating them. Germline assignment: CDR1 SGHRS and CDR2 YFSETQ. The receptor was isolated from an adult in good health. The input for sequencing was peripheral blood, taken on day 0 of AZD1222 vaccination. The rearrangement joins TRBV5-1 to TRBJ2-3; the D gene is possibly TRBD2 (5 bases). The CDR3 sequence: CASSGWESGTDTQYF. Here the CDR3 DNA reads TGCGCCAGCAGCGGTTGGGAATCGGGGACAGATACGCAGTATTTT.